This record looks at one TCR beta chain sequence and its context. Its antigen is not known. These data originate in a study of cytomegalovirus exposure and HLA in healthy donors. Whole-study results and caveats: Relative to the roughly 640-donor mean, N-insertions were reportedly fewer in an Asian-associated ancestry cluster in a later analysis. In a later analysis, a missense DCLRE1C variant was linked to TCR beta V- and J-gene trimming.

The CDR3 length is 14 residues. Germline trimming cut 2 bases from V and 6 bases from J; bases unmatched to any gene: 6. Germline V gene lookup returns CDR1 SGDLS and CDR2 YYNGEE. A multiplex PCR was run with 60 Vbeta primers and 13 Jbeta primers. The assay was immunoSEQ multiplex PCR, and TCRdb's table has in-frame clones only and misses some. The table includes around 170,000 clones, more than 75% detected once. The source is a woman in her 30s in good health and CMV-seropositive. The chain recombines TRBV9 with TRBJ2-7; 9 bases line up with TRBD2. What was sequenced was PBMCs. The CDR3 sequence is CASSVGGGVGEQYF. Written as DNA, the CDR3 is TGTGCCAGCAGCGTCGGCGGGGGGGTGGGCGAGCAGTACTTC.